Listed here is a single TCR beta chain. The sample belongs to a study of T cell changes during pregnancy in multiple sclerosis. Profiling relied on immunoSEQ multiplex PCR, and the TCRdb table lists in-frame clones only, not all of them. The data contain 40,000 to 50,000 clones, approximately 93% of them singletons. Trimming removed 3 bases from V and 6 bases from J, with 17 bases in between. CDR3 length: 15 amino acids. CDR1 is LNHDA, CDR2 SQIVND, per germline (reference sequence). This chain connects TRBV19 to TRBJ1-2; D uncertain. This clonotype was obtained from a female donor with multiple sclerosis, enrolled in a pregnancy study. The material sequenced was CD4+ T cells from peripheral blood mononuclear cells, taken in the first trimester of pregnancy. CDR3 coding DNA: TGTGCCAGTAGTATGGGTAACGTTAAGGCGGATGGCTACACCTTC. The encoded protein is CASSMGNVKADGYTF.